A single sample is the source of the 3 T cell receptor beta chains below, sequenced in a study of somatic mutations in cytotoxic T cells in rheumatoid arthritis. TCRdb's copy holds only in-frame clones and misses some; the assay was immunoSEQ multiplex PCR. The data contain nearly 20,000 clones, about four fifths of them seen just once; the ten biggest clones take up roughly a tenth. The source material was CD8+ T cells sorted from blood. The receptors originated from a woman between 50 and 59 years old in good health.

The V gene is TRBV30, the J gene TRBJ1-4; the D gene is possibly TRBD1 (5 bases). The germline V and J ends were trimmed by 3 bases and 8 bases, with 13 bases remaining between them. CDR1 and CDR2 (germline): GTSNPN, SVGIG (reference sequence). The CDR3 is made up of 13 amino acids. DNA of the CDR3: TGTGCCTGGAGGGGGGTCGATGGAGAAAAACTGTTTTTT. Amino acid sequence: CAWRGVDGEKLFF.

Of note for this clone: At one boundary the junction diverges from the germline segment, which might be a read error. The gene calls are TRBV5-4 and TRBJ2-7, with 9 positions matching TRBD1. CDR1 and CDR2 from the germline V gene are SGHNT and YYREEE (reference sequence). The CDR3 contains 14 residues. In DNA form, the CDR3 reads TGTGCCAACAGCTTCGGGACAGGGTCCTACGAGCAGTACTTC. This sequence encodes CANSFGTGSYEQYF. The whole variable domain, filled in from reference TRBV5-4 and TRBJ2-7, reads ETGVTQSPTHLIKTRGQQVTLRCSSQSGHNTVSWYQQALGQGPQFIFQYYREEENGRGNFPPRFSGLQFPNYSSELNVNALELDDSALYLCANSFGTGSYEQYFGPGTRLTVT.

The chain carries TRBV9 and TRBJ2-2; 9 bases map to TRBD1. The CDR3 spans 16 residues. Germline CDR1 SGDLS, CDR2 YYNGEE. Trimming removed 1 base from V and 5 bases from J; junction bases left unmatched: 6. The CDR3 coding sequence is TGTGCCAGCAGCGTATCGGGACAGGGAGTTACCGGGGAGCTGTTTTTT. Translated: CASSVSGQGVTGELFF.